What follows are 21 T cell receptor beta chains derived from one specimen sequenced in a study of T cell repertoires in cytomegalovirus infection. These receptors have no identified antigens. One entry per CDR3 protein results from TCRdb running MiXCR on the reads. The data contain 550,000 to 850,000 distinct CDR3 sequences, around a third of them singletons. The specimen comprised cultured PBMCs, sampled from culture after CMV antigen stimulation. The receptors come from a human donor in good health (CMV status not recorded). Some clones in this sample may be carry-over from other donors' samples.

This clonotype came up a few times. The gene calls are TRBV11-2 and TRBJ2-3; D is perhaps TRBD2 (5 bases). V shed 5 bases and J shed 5 bases, with 14 bases lying between them. The CDR3 runs 14 residues. Germline CDR1 is SGHAT and CDR2 is FQNNGV. This CDR3 reads CASSRVREIDTQYF. DNA for the CDR3: TGTGCCAGCAGCCGAGTGAGGGAGATAGATACGCAGTATTTT.

This sequence joins TRBV6-6 and TRBJ2-1, with 14 bases identical to TRBD2. The ends lost 6 bases at V and 8 bases at J; junction bases unmatched: 9. The CDR3 is made up of 16 amino acids. Germline CDR1 and CDR2: MNHNY and SVGAGI (reference sequence). In nucleotides, the CDR3 is TGTGCCAGCAGCCCGGGACTAGCGGGGGCTAGGGATGAGCAGTTCTTC. Its protein is CASSPGLAGARDEQFF.

This sequence joins TRBV6-1 and TRBJ1-5; D unresolved. The V gene's germline CDR1 is MNHNS and CDR2 SASEGT. Trimming took 10 bases from V and 0 from J, leaving 10 bases between them. There are 13 residues in the CDR3. The CDR3 DNA reads TGTGCCACCGTTTTTGATAGCAATCAGCCCCAGCATTTT. This encodes CATVFDSNQPQHF.

The rearrangement uses TRBV6-1 and TRBJ1-1; D gene unclear. V lost 8 bases and J 3 bases, leaving 10 bases between the germline ends. The CDR3 has 12 residues. CDR1 is MNHNS, CDR2 SASEGT, per germline. CDR3 in DNA: TGTGCCAGCTCCCAGAGGCACACTGAAGCTTTCTTT. Encoded protein: CASSQRHTEAFF.

This clonotype has more than one count but fewer than ten. The V call is TRBV2, the J call TRBJ2-2, with no clear D. V gave up 1 base and J gave up 4 bases, with 7 bases separating them. This CDR3 spans 14 amino acids. Germline values: CDR1 SNHLY, CDR2 FYNNEI. The DNA for the CDR3 is TGTGCCAGCAGTGAAGTCAGGTCCACCGGGGAGCTGTTTTTT. It translates to CASSEVRSTGELFF.

This clonotype was seen only a few times. The CDR3 DNA reads TGTGCCAGACAGGGACTACATGATGACTACACCTTC. It is translated as CARQGLHDDYTF. This sequence joins TRBV2 and TRBJ1-2, with D possibly TRBD1 on 6 matching bases. Trimming took off 9 bases at V and 10 bases at J, with 18 bases between the two ends. Germline-derived CDR1 and CDR2 are SNHLY and FYNNEI. The CDR3 is 12 amino acids.

The V and J genes are TRBV24-1 and TRBJ2-3; D gene ambiguous. The CDR3 length is 15 residues. Germline V gene lookup returns CDR1 KGHDR and CDR2 SFDVKD. Trimming stripped 1 base from V and 1 base from J, with 8 bases between. The CDR3 spells CATSDFADGTDTQYF. CDR3 nucleotide sequence: TGTGCCACCAGTGATTTCGCCGACGGCACAGATACGCAGTATTTT.

This clonotype has more than one count but fewer than ten. The gene calls are TRBV5-1 and TRBJ2-5; D might be TRBD2 (6 bases). There are 15 residues in the CDR3. From germline, CDR1 is SGHRS and CDR2 YFSETQ. V dropped 3 bases and J dropped 5 bases, with 17 bases sitting between them. CDR3 loop: CASSSRPPRGETQYF. For the CDR3, the DNA is TGCGCCAGCAGCTCAAGGCCTCCGCGGGGCGAGACCCAGTACTTC.

The genes are TRBV2 and TRBJ1-4; 8 nucleotides align to TRBD1. Losses at the gene ends were 4 bases for V and 8 bases for J; bases not matched to a gene: 9. The CDR3 has 15 residues. CDR1 is SNHLY, CDR2 FYNNEI, per germline. CDR3 sequence: CASSADRGAPEKLFF. In DNA form, the CDR3 reads TGTGCCAGCAGTGCCGACAGGGGCGCCCCAGAAAAACTGTTTTTT.

The gene calls are TRBV7-6 and TRBJ2-7; the D is unclear. The V end was cut by 3 bases, the J end by 3 bases, with 18 bases between. The CDR3 is made up of 16 amino acids. The germline CDR1 and CDR2 sequences are SGHVS and FNYEAQ. Written as DNA, the CDR3 is TGTGCCAGCAGCTTTGGCTGGCAGGCCGCCGACTACGAGCAGTACTTC. This codes for CASSFGWQAADYEQYF.

The CDR3: CASSPPEDTQYF. In DNA form, the CDR3 reads TGTGCCAGCAGCCCCCCCGAGGATACGCAGTATTTT. The V and J genes are TRBV12-3 or TRBV12-4 and TRBJ2-3; D gene uncertain. This CDR3 region has 12 residues. Trimming pared 6 bases from V and 6 bases from J, leaving 10 bases between.

Comment on this clonotype: A read error may produce the germline difference seen at one junction end. The V and J genes are TRBV4-1 and TRBJ1-6; TRBD1 is a possible D gene (5 bases). CDR1 and CDR2 (germline): MGHRA, YSYEKL. The CDR3 sequence is 10 residues long. CDR3 loop: CASSQAGIRF. The CDR3, as DNA: TGCGCCAGCAGCCAAGCAGGGATCCGCTTT.

This chain connects TRBV6-6 to TRBJ1-5; D remains ambiguous. V lost 5 bases and J 7 bases, leaving 15 bases between the germline ends. This CDR3 spans 14 amino acids. CDR1 and CDR2 (germline): MNHNY, SVGAGI (reference sequence). The CDR3 DNA sequence: TGTGCCAGCAGTCAGGACCTGCAGCGGCAGCCCCAGCATTTT. Protein: CASSQDLQRQPQHF.

The chain has TRBV20-1 and TRBJ2-5, with TRBD1 matching over 10 bases. Germline lookup yields CDR1 DFQATT and CDR2 SNEGSKA (reference sequence). This CDR3 comprises 13 residues. J lost 4 bases, V lost 6 bases, and 5 bases had no gene match. The CDR3 DNA follows: TGCAGTGCGGTAGGACAGGGGGTAGAGACCCAGTACTTC. Protein sequence: CSAVGQGVETQYF.

The sample holds a few counts of this clonotype. This chain uses TRBV6-1 with TRBJ2-1; D assignment may be TRBD1 or TRBD2 (6 bases each). The CDR3 runs to 16 residues. Trimming removed 6 bases at V and 0 bases at J, with 15 bases between. The germline V gene encodes CDR1 MNHNS and CDR2 SASEGT. In DNA, the CDR3 is TGTGCCAGCAGCCGAAGAGGGGGGACCTCCTACAATGAGCAGTTCTTC. It yields the protein CASSRRGGTSYNEQFF.

In its sample, this clonotype was seen many times. The gene calls are TRBV7-2 and TRBJ2-7, with 9 bases that match TRBD2. The ends lost 3 bases at V and 3 bases at J; junction bases unmatched: 3. The CDR3 is 14 residues long. Germline V gene lookup returns CDR1 SGHTA and CDR2 FQGNSA. This CDR3 is CASSFPSGDYEQYF. The CDR3, as DNA: TGTGCCAGCAGCTTCCCTAGCGGGGACTACGAGCAGTACTTC. The full variable domain, rest sourced from reference TRBV7-2 and TRBJ2-7, is GAGVSQSPSNKVTEKGKDVELRCDPISGHTALYWYRQSLGQGLEFLIYFQGNSAPDKSGLPSDRFSAERTGGSVSTLTIQRTQQEDSAVYLCASSFPSGDYEQYFGPGTRLTVT.

The chain employs TRBV7-8 and TRBJ2-3, with D perhaps matching TRBD1 or TRBD2 (6 bases each). CDR1 and CDR2 (germline): SGHVS, FQNEAQ. Trimming removed 5 bases at V and 8 bases at J, with 17 bases between. The CDR3 runs to 14 residues. The CDR3 DNA follows: TGTGCCAGCAGCCCCCGGGGGCCCGCCAGTACGCAGTATTTT. It yields the protein CASSPRGPASTQYF.

The chain links TRBV29-1 to TRBJ2-1, with TRBD2 as a possible D gene (6 bases). Germline CDR1 reads SQVTM; CDR2 reads ANQGSEA. V lost 1 base and J lost 2, with 12 bases in between. The length of the CDR3 is 15 residues. CDR3 loop: CSVEARGATYNEQFF. In DNA, the CDR3 is TGCAGCGTTGAAGCCCGCGGGGCCACCTACAATGAGCAGTTCTTC.

The DNA for the CDR3 is TGTGCCAGCAGTGAAGGTGGACAGGGTGTGGTGACCCAGTACTTC. This codes for CASSEGGQGVVTQYF. The gene calls are TRBV6-1 and TRBJ2-5; 8 bases are a match to TRBD1. The germline gives CDR1 MNHNS, CDR2 SASEGT. CDR3 length: 15 amino acids. V was pared by 1 base and J by 7 bases, with 8 bases of the junction left unmatched.

The CDR3 nucleotides are TGCAGTGCTAGCCTTAGCGGGGACACAGATACGCAGTATTTT. Translated, it gives CSASLSGDTDTQYF. The chain uses TRBV20-1 and TRBJ2-3; the match to TRBD2 covers 8 bases. The V and J ends lost 3 bases and 2 bases, in that order; junction bases with no gene match: 4. CDR1 and CDR2 from the germline V gene are DFQATT and SNEGSKA (reference sequence). The CDR3 is 14 amino acids.

This clonotype has more than one count but fewer than ten. The chain combines TRBV19 with TRBJ2-3, with TRBD2 as a possible D gene (5 bases). V was pared by 8 bases and J by 2 bases, with 14 bases between. Germline V gene data show CDR1 as LNHDA and CDR2 as SQIVND (reference sequence). This CDR3 contains 14 residues. CDR3 protein: CASGPGSLTDTQYF. The CDR3 bases are TGTGCCAGTGGGCCGGGGAGCCTCACAGATACGCAGTATTTT.